This note documents a single T cell receptor beta chain sequence. This record comes from a study of cytomegalovirus exposure and HLA in healthy donors. PCR used 60 Vbeta primers and 13 Jbeta primers. Profiled with immunoSEQ multiplex PCR; TCRdb holds only in-frame clones, not every one. The repertoire consists of a few hundred thousand clones, with approximately 80% occurring once and the leading ten covering 2.5% to 3%. From germline, CDR1 is SGHRS and CDR2 YFSETQ. Trimming took 4 bases from V and 5 from J; bases not matched to a gene: 6. CDR3 length equals 14 residues. This TCR was sampled from a young man in good health and CMV-seronegative. This sequence joins TRBV5-1 and TRBJ2-1; 7 bases line up with TRBD1. Input material: PBMCs. CDR3 sequence: CASSTDRRNNEQFF. CDR3 coding DNA: TGCGCCAGCAGCACGGACAGGCGGAACAATGAGCAGTTCTTC. Full variable domain (outside the CDR3, taken from reference TRBV5-1 and TRBJ2-1): KAGVTQTPRYLIKTRGQQVTLSCSPISGHRSVSWYQQTPGQGLQFLFEYFSETQRNKGNFPGRFSGRQFSNSRSEMNVSTLELGDSALYLCASSTDRRNNEQFFGPGTRLTVL.